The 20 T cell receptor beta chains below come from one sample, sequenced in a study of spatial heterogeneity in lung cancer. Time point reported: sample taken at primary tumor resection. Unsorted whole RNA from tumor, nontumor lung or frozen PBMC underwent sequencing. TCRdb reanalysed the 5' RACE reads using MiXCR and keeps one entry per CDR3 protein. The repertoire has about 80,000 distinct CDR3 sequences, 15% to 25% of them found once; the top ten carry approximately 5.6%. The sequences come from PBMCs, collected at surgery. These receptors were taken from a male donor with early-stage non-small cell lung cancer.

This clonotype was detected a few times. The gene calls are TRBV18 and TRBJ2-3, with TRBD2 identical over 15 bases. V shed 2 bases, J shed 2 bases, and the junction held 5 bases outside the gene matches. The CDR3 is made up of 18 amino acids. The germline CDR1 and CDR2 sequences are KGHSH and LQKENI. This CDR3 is CASSPIGTSGGPTDTQYF. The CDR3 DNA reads TGTGCCAGCTCACCAATCGGGACTAGCGGGGGGCCCACAGATACGCAGTATTTT.

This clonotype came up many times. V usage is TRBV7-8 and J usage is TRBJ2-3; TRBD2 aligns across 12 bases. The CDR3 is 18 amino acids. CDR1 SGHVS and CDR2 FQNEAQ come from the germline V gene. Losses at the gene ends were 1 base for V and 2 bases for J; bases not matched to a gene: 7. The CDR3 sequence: CASSLVASGREDTDTQYF. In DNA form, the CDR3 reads TGTGCCAGCAGCTTAGTGGCTAGCGGGAGGGAGGACACAGATACGCAGTATTTT.

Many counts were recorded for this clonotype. For the CDR3, the DNA is TGTGCCAGCAGTCGGAACTCCTACGAGCAGTACTTC. Protein sequence: CASSRNSYEQYF. The chain employs TRBV28 and TRBJ2-7; D is uncertain. The CDR3 is 12 residues long. V lost 5 bases to trimming and J lost 0 bases, with 5 bases between them. The germline V gene has CDR1 MDHEN and CDR2 SYDVKM.

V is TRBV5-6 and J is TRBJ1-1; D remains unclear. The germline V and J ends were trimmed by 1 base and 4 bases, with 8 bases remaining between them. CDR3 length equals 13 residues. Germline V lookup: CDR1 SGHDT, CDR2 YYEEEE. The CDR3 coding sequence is TGTGCCAGCAGCTTGCCCTTGGGCACTGAAGCTTTCTTT. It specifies CASSLPLGTEAFF.

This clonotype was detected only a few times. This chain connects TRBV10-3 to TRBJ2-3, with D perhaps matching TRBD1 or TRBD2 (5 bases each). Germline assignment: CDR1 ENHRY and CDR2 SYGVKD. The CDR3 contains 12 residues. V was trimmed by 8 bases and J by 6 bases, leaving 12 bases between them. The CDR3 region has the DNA TGTGCCATCGCCCAAGGGACGGATACGCAGTATTTT. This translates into CAIAQGTDTQYF.

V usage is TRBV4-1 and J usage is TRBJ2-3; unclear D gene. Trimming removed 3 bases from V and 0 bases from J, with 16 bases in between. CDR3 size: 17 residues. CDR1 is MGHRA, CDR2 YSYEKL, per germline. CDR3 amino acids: CASSQLGGLASTDTQYF. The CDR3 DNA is TGCGCCAGCAGCCAGCTTGGTGGGCTTGCAAGCACAGATACGCAGTATTTT.

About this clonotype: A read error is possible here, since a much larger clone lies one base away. The CDR3 is CASSSGTGSYGYTF. CDR3 coding DNA: TGTGCCAGCAGCTCCGGGACAGGGAGCTATGGCTACACCTTC. The genes are TRBV7-9 and TRBJ1-2, with 9 bases matching TRBD1. CDR1 and CDR2 (germline): SEHNR, FQNEAQ (reference sequence). The CDR3 is 14 amino acids. Trimming cost V 4 bases and J 4 bases; bases outside gene matches: 4.

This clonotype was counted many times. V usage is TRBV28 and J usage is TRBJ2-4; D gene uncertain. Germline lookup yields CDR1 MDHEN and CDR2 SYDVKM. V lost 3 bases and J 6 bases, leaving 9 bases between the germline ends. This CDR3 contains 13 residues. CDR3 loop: CASSLGSGNIQYF. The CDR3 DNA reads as TGTGCCAGCAGTTTGGGGTCGGGAAACATTCAGTACTTC.

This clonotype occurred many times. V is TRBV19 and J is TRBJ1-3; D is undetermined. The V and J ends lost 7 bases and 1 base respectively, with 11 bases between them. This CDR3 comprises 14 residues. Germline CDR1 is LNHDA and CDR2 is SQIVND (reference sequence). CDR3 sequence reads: CASTLRVSGNTIYF. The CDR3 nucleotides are TGTGCCAGTACCCTAAGGGTATCTGGAAACACCATATATTTT.

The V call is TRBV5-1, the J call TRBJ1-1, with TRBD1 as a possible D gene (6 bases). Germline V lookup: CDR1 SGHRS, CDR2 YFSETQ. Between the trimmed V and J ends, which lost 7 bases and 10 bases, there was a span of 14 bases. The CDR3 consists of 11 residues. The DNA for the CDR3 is TGCGCCAGCTCCGGGACACACGGAGCTTTCTTT. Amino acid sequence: CASSGTHGAFF.

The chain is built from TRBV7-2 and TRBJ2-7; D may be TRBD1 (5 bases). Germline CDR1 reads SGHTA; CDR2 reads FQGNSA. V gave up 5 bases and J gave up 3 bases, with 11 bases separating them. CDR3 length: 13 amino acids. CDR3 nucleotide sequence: TGTGCCAGCAGCATGCAGGGTTTCTACGAGCAGTACTTC. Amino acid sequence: CASSMQGFYEQYF.

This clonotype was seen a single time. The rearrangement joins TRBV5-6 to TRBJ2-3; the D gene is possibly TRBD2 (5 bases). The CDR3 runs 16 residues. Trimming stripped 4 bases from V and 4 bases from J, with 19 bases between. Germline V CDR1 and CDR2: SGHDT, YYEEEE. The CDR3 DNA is TGTGCCAGCAGCCTAAGTGTAGGGAGAGTCTCAGATACGCAGTATTTT. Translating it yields CASSLSVGRVSDTQYF.

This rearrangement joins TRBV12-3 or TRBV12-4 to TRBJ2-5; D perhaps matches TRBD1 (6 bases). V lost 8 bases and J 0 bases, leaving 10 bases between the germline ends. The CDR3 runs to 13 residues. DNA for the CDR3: TGTGCCAGCGCAGGGACAAACCAAGAGACCCAGTACTTC. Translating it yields CASAGTNQETQYF.

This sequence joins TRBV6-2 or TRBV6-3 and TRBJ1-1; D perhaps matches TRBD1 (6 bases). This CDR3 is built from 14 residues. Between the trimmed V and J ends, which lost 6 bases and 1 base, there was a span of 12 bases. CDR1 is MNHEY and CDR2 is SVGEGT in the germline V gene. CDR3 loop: CASRKQGKNTEAFF. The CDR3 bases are TGTGCCAGCAGAAAACAGGGAAAGAACACTGAAGCTTTCTTT.

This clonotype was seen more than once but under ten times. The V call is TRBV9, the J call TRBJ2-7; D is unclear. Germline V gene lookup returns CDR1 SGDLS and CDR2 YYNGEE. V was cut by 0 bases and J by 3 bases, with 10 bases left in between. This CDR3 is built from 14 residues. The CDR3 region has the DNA TGTGCCAGCAGCGTAGCAGCTGAAGTCTACGAGCAGTACTTC. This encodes CASSVAAEVYEQYF.

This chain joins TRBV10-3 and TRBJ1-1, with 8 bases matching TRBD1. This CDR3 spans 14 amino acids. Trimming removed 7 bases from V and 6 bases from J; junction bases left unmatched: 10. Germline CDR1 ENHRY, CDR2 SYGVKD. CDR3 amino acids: CAITGTGKVSEAFF. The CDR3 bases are TGTGCCATCACCGGGACAGGAAAAGTTTCTGAAGCTTTCTTT.

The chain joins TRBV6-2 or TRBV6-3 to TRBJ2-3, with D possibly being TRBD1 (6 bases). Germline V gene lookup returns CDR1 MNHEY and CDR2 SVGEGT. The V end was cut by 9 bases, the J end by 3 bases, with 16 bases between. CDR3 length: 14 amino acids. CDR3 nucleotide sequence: TGTGCCAGTCGAAGAGGGGACAATACAGATACGCAGTATTTT. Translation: CASRRGDNTDTQYF.

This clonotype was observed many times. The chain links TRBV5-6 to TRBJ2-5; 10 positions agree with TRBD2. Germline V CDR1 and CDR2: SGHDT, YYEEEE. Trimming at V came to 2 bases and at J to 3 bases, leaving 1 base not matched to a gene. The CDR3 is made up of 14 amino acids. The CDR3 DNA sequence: TGTGCCAGCAGCTTACTAGCGGGGAAAGAGACCCAGTACTTC. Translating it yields CASSLLAGKETQYF.

CDR3 amino acids: CASSSTSGSLDEQYF. In nucleotides, the CDR3 is TGTGCCAGCAGTTCGACTAGCGGGAGTCTCGACGAGCAGTACTTC. This rearrangement joins TRBV27 to TRBJ2-7; 12 nucleotides align to TRBD2. CDR3 length: 15 amino acids. Per the germline V gene, CDR1 is MNHEY and CDR2 is SMNVEV (reference sequence). V was clipped by 4 bases and J by 5 bases; unmatched bases: 6.

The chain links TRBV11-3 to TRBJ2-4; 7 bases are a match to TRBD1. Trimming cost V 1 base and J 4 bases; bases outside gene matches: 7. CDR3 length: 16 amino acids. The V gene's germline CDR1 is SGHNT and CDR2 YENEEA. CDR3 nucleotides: TGTGCCAGCAGCTTAGTTATGACAGGGATAAAAAACATTCAGTACTTC. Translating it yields CASSLVMTGIKNIQYF.